One and the same sample provided the 27 T cell receptor beta chains below, sequenced in a study of blood T cells in healthy people across ages. With a J-beta primer mix and a sample-barcoded 5' primer, a second PCR ran about 6 to 11 cycles. MiXCR, run by TCRdb on the 5' RACE reads, gives a single entry per CDR3 protein. In the table there are around 1.5 million distinct CDR3 sequences, approximately 32% of which are singletons. The sequenced sample consisted of blood. Receptors were obtained from a woman aged 25 to 39 in good health.

With regard to this clonotype: This sequence may be a read error, since a much larger clone differs from it by one base. This chain connects TRBV7-7 to TRBJ2-4; 8 nucleotides line up with TRBD1. Germline CDR1 reads SSHAT; CDR2 reads FNYEAQ (reference sequence). Unmatched junction bases numbered 8, after V lost 4 bases and J lost 15 bases. The length of the CDR3 is 12 residues. The CDR3 nucleotides are TGTGCCAGCAGCTCCAGGACAGGGCTTCGGTACTTC. Its translation: CASSSRTGLRYF.

This chain joins TRBV4-1 and TRBJ2-1; 9 bases align to TRBD2. This CDR3 spans 18 amino acids. V lost 2 bases, J lost 1 base, and 9 bases stayed unmatched. The germline gives CDR1 MGHRA, CDR2 YSYEKL. The DNA for the CDR3 is TGCGCCAGCAGCCAAAATCCTCTAGCGGGGAAGTCCTACAATGAGCAGTTCTTC. This encodes CASSQNPLAGKSYNEQFF.

This clonotype was seen a few times. The rearrangement uses TRBV24-1 and TRBJ1-2, with no clear D. V lost 2 bases, J lost 0 bases, and 9 bases lay in between. The CDR3 consists of 15 residues. Germline V gives CDR1 KGHDR, CDR2 SFDVKD. The CDR3 nucleotides are TGTGCCACCAGTGATTCCGCGACGGCTAACTATGGCTACACCTTC. Translating it yields CATSDSATANYGYTF.

The chain recombines TRBV7-6 with TRBJ2-7; no clear D gene. The germline V gene has CDR1 SGHVS and CDR2 FNYEAQ. V lost 5 bases to trimming and J lost 3 bases, with 11 bases between them. The CDR3 has 13 amino acids. CDR3: CASSPIGLYEQYF. The CDR3 DNA sequence: TGTGCCAGCAGCCCCATCGGTCTCTACGAGCAGTACTTC.

The chain employs TRBV5-5 and TRBJ2-1; tentative D call: TRBD2 (6 bases). This CDR3 has 14 amino acids. The germline V gene has CDR1 SGHKS and CDR2 YYEKEE (reference sequence). V lost 3 bases to trimming and J lost 4 bases, with 11 bases between them. The CDR3 loop reads CASSWGDPYNEQFF. DNA for the CDR3: TGTGCCAGCAGCTGGGGGGACCCTTACAATGAGCAGTTCTTC.

The sample holds many counts of this clonotype. This sequence joins TRBV7-3 and TRBJ2-5; the D gene could be TRBD1 or TRBD2 (5 bases each). Trimming stripped 2 bases from V and 4 bases from J, with 17 bases between. Germline values: CDR1 SGHTA, CDR2 FQGTGA. CDR3 length: 16 residues. The CDR3 spells CASSLDGGTVLETQYF. CDR3 nucleotide sequence: TGTGCCAGCAGCTTAGATGGTGGGACGGTCCTAGAGACCCAGTACTTC.

This clonotype was counted many times. This chain links TRBV12-3 or TRBV12-4 with TRBJ2-7; TRBD2 might be the D (6 bases). The CDR3 is 16 residues long. V gave up 3 bases and J gave up 3 bases, with 18 bases separating them. The CDR3 DNA reads as TGTGCCAGCAGTTTTGGAAGGGGAGGATCGGGCTACGAGCAGTACTTC. Translation gives CASSFGRGGSGYEQYF.

This clonotype has more than one count but fewer than ten. V usage is TRBV9 and J usage is TRBJ2-1, with 11 bases that match TRBD2. V dropped 0 bases and J dropped 6; count of bases not matched to a gene: 5. The CDR3 length is 16 residues. CDR1 and CDR2 from the germline V gene are SGDLS and YYNGEE. CDR3 nucleotides: TGTGCCAGCAGCGTAGCCACTAGCGGGGGTCTCAATGAGCAGTTCTTC. Translating gives CASSVATSGGLNEQFF.

V is TRBV12-3 or TRBV12-4 and J is TRBJ2-5, with D possibly matching TRBD1 (5 bases). This CDR3 comprises 12 residues. V lost 3 bases, J lost 6 bases, and 8 bases lay in between. The DNA for the CDR3 is TGTGCCAGCAGTTTCAGGGCTCAGACCCAGTACTTC. Translation: CASSFRAQTQYF.

The chain employs TRBV30 and TRBJ2-7; the match to TRBD2 covers 8 bases. Germline loops: CDR1 GTSNPN, CDR2 SVGIG (reference sequence). Losses at the gene ends were 5 bases for V and 3 bases for J; bases not matched to a gene: 18. The CDR3 spans 17 residues. The CDR3 nucleotides read TGTGCCTGGGGCCTAAAGCCCGGGACTAGAACTGTCTACGAGCAGTACTTC. This sequence encodes CAWGLKPGTRTVYEQYF.

V usage is TRBV24-1 and J usage is TRBJ2-1; 12 nucleotides align to TRBD2. Germline CDR1 is KGHDR and CDR2 is SFDVKD. This CDR3 contains 15 residues. Trimming at V came to 3 bases and at J to 8 bases, leaving 4 bases not matched to a gene. CDR3 loop: CATSDRLAGVHEQFF. In DNA, the CDR3 is TGTGCCACCAGTGATCGACTAGCGGGAGTTCATGAGCAGTTCTTC.

This clonotype was seen a few times. The chain has TRBV29-1 and TRBJ2-3; D remains ambiguous. Germline assignment: CDR1 SQVTM and CDR2 ANQGSEA. V was pared by 3 bases and J by 3 bases, with 7 bases between. This CDR3 region has 12 residues. The CDR3 reads CSVDELTDTQYF. As DNA, the CDR3 is TGCAGCGTTGATGAGCTGACAGATACGCAGTATTTT.

This chain connects TRBV3-1 to TRBJ1-4; D remains unclear. The CDR3 is 15 amino acids. Germline V gives CDR1 LGHDT, CDR2 YNNKEL (reference sequence). V was pared by 8 bases and J by 4 bases, with 17 bases between. CDR3 amino acids: CASARGGVFNEKLFF. CDR3 nucleotides: TGTGCCAGCGCCAGAGGAGGAGTCTTTAATGAAAAACTGTTTTTT.

This clonotype was observed a handful of times. The chain links TRBV12-3 or TRBV12-4 to TRBJ2-1; weak D call: TRBD2 (5 bases). There are 13 residues in the CDR3. V was clipped by 8 bases and J by 8 bases, with 16 bases between them. The CDR3 DNA reads as TGTGCCAGCGGTCTTCGGAGGAACGATGAGCAGTTCTTC. It is translated as CASGLRRNDEQFF.

This clonotype was observed a few times. The V and J genes are TRBV7-2 and TRBJ1-1, with TRBD1 identical over 8 bases. In germline, CDR1 is SGHTA, CDR2 FQGNSA. The V segment lost 5 bases and the J segment 5 bases; nucleotides outside the gene matches: 7. CDR3 length equals 14 residues. In nucleotides, the CDR3 is TGTGCCAGCAGCGTGGACAGGGCGCCAACTGAAGCTTTCTTT. It specifies CASSVDRAPTEAFF.

As for this clonotype: With a much larger clone just one base away, this may be a read error. The rearrangement uses TRBV29-1 and TRBJ2-1, with 7 bases fitting TRBD1. From germline, CDR1 is SQVTM and CDR2 ANQGSEA. The CDR3 has 12 amino acids. V shed 7 bases, J shed 8 bases, and the junction held 8 bases outside the gene matches. In DNA form, the CDR3 reads TGCAGCGCCGGGACAGTTAGTGATGAGCAGTTCTTC. Amino acid sequence: CSAGTVSDEQFF.

About this clonotype: Since no conserved phenylalanine or tryptophan closes the CDR3, a read error is the likely cause. This sequence joins TRBV7-3 and TRBJ2-1; TRBD2 matches 12 bases. The CDR3 covers 14 residues. V dropped 5 bases and J dropped 8; count of bases not matched to a gene: 4. Germline CDR1 SGHTA, CDR2 FQGTGA. CDR3: CASSILAGGHEQFV. As DNA, the CDR3 is TGTGCCAGCAGCATTCTAGCGGGGGGGCATGAGCAGTTCGTC.

In this sample, this clonotype turned up many times. V usage is TRBV4-1 and J usage is TRBJ2-5; D is undetermined. The CDR3 has 13 amino acids. Germline V gene sequence: CDR1 MGHRA, CDR2 YSYEKL. Deletions cut 4 bases from V and 5 bases from J, with 11 bases between. The CDR3 sequence is CASSRFKDETQYF. In DNA, the CDR3 is TGCGCCAGCAGCCGGTTCAAGGATGAGACCCAGTACTTC.

The rearrangement links TRBV5-1 to TRBJ2-1, with 11 bases fitting TRBD2. J lost 10 bases, V lost 3 bases, and 9 bases had no gene match. This CDR3 is 15 amino acids long. Looked up from germline, CDR1 is SGHRS and CDR2 is YFSETQ. The CDR3 DNA follows: TGCGCCAGCAGCTCTGGACTAGCGGGTACGATAGAGCAGTTCTTC. Residues: CASSSGLAGTIEQFF.

This clonotype was recorded once. The rearrangement joins TRBV5-5 to TRBJ1-1; D is unresolved. Looked up from germline, CDR1 is SGHKS and CDR2 is YYEKEE (reference sequence). V was pared by 3 bases and J by 3 bases, with 12 bases between. The CDR3 runs 14 residues. CDR3 sequence reads: CASSSDPSDTEAFF. CDR3 coding DNA: TGTGCCAGCAGCTCCGACCCGTCGGACACTGAAGCTTTCTTT.

This CDR3 reads CASSFGTGVTEAFF. The CDR3 bases are TGTGCCAGCAGTTTTGGGACAGGGGTTACTGAAGCTTTCTTT. The chain employs TRBV12-3 or TRBV12-4 and TRBJ1-1; 10 bases map to TRBD1. The CDR3 has 14 residues. V shed 3 bases and J 5 bases; nucleotides not matched to a gene: 3.

This clonotype was seen only a few times. The V and J genes are TRBV20-1 and TRBJ1-6; 9 bases are shared with TRBD1. The V gene end was trimmed by 6 bases and the J gene end by 9 bases; junction bases not matched to a gene: 6. Germline V CDR1 and CDR2: DFQATT, SNEGSKA (reference sequence). This CDR3 comprises 13 residues. The CDR3 loop is CSALGTGISPLHF. The CDR3 DNA follows: TGCAGTGCCCTCGGGACAGGGATTTCACCCCTCCACTTT.

This clonotype showed up just a few times. The rearrangement uses TRBV5-1 and TRBJ2-7; possibly TRBD1 for D (5 bases). Trimming took off 1 base at V and 3 bases at J, with 14 bases between the two ends. This CDR3 contains 15 residues. The germline CDR1 and CDR2 sequences are SGHRS and YFSETQ. The CDR3 sequence: CASSLKTDFNYEQYF. The CDR3 nucleotides are TGCGCCAGCAGCTTGAAGACAGATTTTAACTACGAGCAGTACTTC.

This clonotype has a count of ten or more. This sequence joins TRBV7-6 and TRBJ2-1; no definite D call. V lost 8 bases to trimming and J lost 4 bases, with 6 bases between them. The germline gives CDR1 SGHVS, CDR2 FNYEAQ. The CDR3 is made up of 11 amino acids. The CDR3 sequence is CASGVYNEQFF. As DNA, the CDR3 is TGTGCCAGCGGAGTATACAATGAGCAGTTCTTC.

This chain links TRBV24-1 with TRBJ2-3; 8 bases fit TRBD1. The CDR3 sequence is 14 residues long. Germline-derived CDR1 and CDR2 are KGHDR and SFDVKD. Trimming cost V 5 bases and J 1 base; bases outside gene matches: 1. CDR3 DNA: TGTGCCACCAGTGGGGGACAGGGCACAGATACGCAGTATTTT. It specifies CATSGGQGTDTQYF.

Written as DNA, the CDR3 is TGTGCCAGCAGTGAATGGACTTCGCAGTTCTTC. It translates to CASSEWTSQFF. The rearrangement links TRBV2 to TRBJ2-1; maybe TRBD2 (5 bases). Germline V CDR1 and CDR2: SNHLY, FYNNEI. V lost 2 bases to trimming and J lost 12 bases, with 8 bases between them. The CDR3 covers 11 residues. The variable domain in full, with the rest retrieved from reference TRBV2 and TRBJ2-1, is EPEVTQTPSHQVTQMGQEVILRCVPISNHLYFYWYRQILGQKVEFLVSFYNNEISEKSEIFDDQFSVERPDGSNFTLKIRSTKLEDSAMYFCASSEWTSQFFGPGTRLTVL.

The rearrangement links TRBV2 to TRBJ1-2; 7 positions match TRBD1. Germline CDR1 SNHLY, CDR2 FYNNEI. V shed 0 bases, J shed 7 bases, and the junction held 5 bases outside the gene matches. The CDR3 has 14 residues. The CDR3 DNA reads TGTGCCAGCAGTGAAGCGACAGGGAATCTTGGCTACACCTTC. Its protein product is CASSEATGNLGYTF.